What follows are 13 T cell receptor beta chains derived from one specimen sequenced in a study of cytotoxic CD8 clonotypes in ibrutinib-treated CLL. TCRdb keeps only in-frame clones here, not all; method: immunoSEQ multiplex PCR. The data show about 300,000 clones, 67% seen once. Specimen: PBMCs, collected after 36 months of ibrutinib treatment. The source is a human donor with chronic lymphocytic leukemia.

The genes are TRBV6-5 and TRBJ1-1; a possible D gene is TRBD1 (5 bases). Germline V gives CDR1 MNHEY, CDR2 SVGAGI. CDR3 length: 13 residues. The germline V and J ends were trimmed by 7 bases and 7 bases, with 16 bases remaining between them. CDR3 nucleotide sequence: TGTGCCAGCACCCGACAGCGCCAAGGTGAAGCTTTCTTT. Translated: CASTRQRQGEAFF.

The CDR3 DNA reads as TGTGCCAGCAGCGTATACGCCCCCACGAGTGGCTACACCTTC. Its translation is CASSVYAPTSGYTF. This sequence joins TRBV9 and TRBJ1-2, with D unclear. The germline V gene encodes CDR1 SGDLS and CDR2 YYNGEE. This CDR3 has 14 residues. V lost 1 base and J 7 bases, leaving 14 bases between the germline ends.

This clone showed up just once. The chain employs TRBV7-6 and TRBJ2-7; 9 nucleotides line up with TRBD2. The V segment lost 8 bases and the J segment 3 bases; nucleotides outside the gene matches: 8. This CDR3 region has 14 residues. Germline CDR1 SGHVS, CDR2 FNYEAQ. Here the CDR3 DNA reads TGTGCCAGCTCGGCTGGGACTAGCTTCTACGAGCAGTACTTC. This gives the protein CASSAGTSFYEQYF.

The V and J genes are TRBV29-1 and TRBJ2-7; D remains unclear. CDR1 and CDR2 from the germline V gene are SQVTM and ANQGSEA. The CDR3 length is 14 residues. V gave up 4 bases and J gave up 0 bases, with 13 bases separating them. CDR3 amino acids: CSVVWLTGSYEQYF. CDR3 coding DNA: TGCAGCGTTGTGTGGTTAACGGGCTCCTACGAGCAGTACTTC.

This clone was recorded a few times. The chain links TRBV27 to TRBJ1-2; D might be TRBD1 (6 bases). Germline CDR1 is MNHEY and CDR2 is SMNVEV (reference sequence). The CDR3 loop spans 16 amino acids. V dropped 2 bases and J dropped 7 bases, with 20 bases sitting between them. The CDR3: CASSLRRPQGMGGYTF. CDR3 sequence (DNA): TGTGCCAGCAGTTTACGGAGACCTCAGGGGATGGGTGGCTACACCTTC.

This chain connects TRBV7-3 to TRBJ2-5, with 9 bases fitting TRBD1. The ends lost 0 bases at V and 4 bases at J; junction bases unmatched: 6. Germline CDR1 and CDR2: SGHTA and FQGTGA. The CDR3 is made up of 16 amino acids. The CDR3 DNA reads as TGTGCCAGCAGCTTAACCCCCTCGACAGGGGGAGAGACCCAGTACTTC. As protein: CASSLTPSTGGETQYF.

The rearrangement joins TRBV7-2 to TRBJ2-7; 9 positions agree with TRBD2. This CDR3 region has 18 residues. Trimming removed 0 bases from V and 6 bases from J; junction bases left unmatched: 15. Germline CDR1 SGHTA, CDR2 FQGNSA. CDR3 sequence (DNA): TGTGCCAGCAGCTTAGCGGGACTAGCTGTTCCAAGTGGTTTCGAGCAGTACTTC. Its protein is CASSLAGLAVPSGFEQYF.

V usage is TRBV2 and J usage is TRBJ1-5; D is uncertain. This CDR3 comprises 16 residues. V lost 3 bases and J lost 2, with 14 bases in between. CDR1 and CDR2 from the germline V gene are SNHLY and FYNNEI. The chain's CDR3 is CASSDGGFRGNQPQHF. CDR3 sequence (DNA): TGTGCCAGCAGTGATGGTGGTTTTCGGGGCAATCAGCCCCAGCATTTT.

This clone was seen once. The rearrangement uses TRBV29-1 and TRBJ2-1; no clear D. V was trimmed by 3 bases and J by 2 bases, leaving 14 bases between them. CDR3 length: 15 amino acids. CDR1 is SQVTM, CDR2 ANQGSEA, per germline. The CDR3 sequence is CSVDLPQTAYNEQFF. The CDR3 DNA reads TGCAGCGTTGATTTACCCCAGACCGCCTACAATGAGCAGTTCTTC.

V usage is TRBV2 and J usage is TRBJ2-3, with TRBD2 matching 7 bases. CDR1 and CDR2 from the germline V gene are SNHLY and FYNNEI. This CDR3 is built from 16 residues. V lost 2 bases, J lost 4 bases, and 9 bases stayed unmatched. The CDR3 nucleotides read TGTGCCAGCAGTGAAATGTCCGGGGGGAAGGCAGATACGCAGTATTTT. Residues: CASSEMSGGKADTQYF.

V and J are TRBV7-2 and TRBJ2-3; D possibly uses TRBD1 or TRBD2 (5 bases each). CDR1 is SGHTA and CDR2 is FQGNSA in the germline V gene. The CDR3 has 13 amino acids. Trimming took off 4 bases at V and 6 bases at J, with 11 bases between the two ends. CDR3 region: CASSSSWGDTQYF. In nucleotides, the CDR3 is TGTGCCAGCAGCTCATCTTGGGGGGATACGCAGTATTTT.

The chain employs TRBV9 and TRBJ2-1; D gene ambiguous. V shed 3 bases and J shed 6 bases, with 10 bases lying between them. The CDR3 totals 13 residues. Looked up from germline, CDR1 is SGDLS and CDR2 is YYNGEE. CDR3 residues: CASSAMGRNEQFF. The CDR3 coding sequence is TGTGCCAGCAGCGCCATGGGCCGCAATGAGCAGTTCTTC.

The chain links TRBV27 to TRBJ2-1; D is tentatively TRBD1 or TRBD2 (5 bases each). The germline CDR1 and CDR2 sequences are MNHEY and SMNVEV (reference sequence). Trimming left V 2 bases short and J 8 bases short, with 13 bases between. The CDR3 is made up of 14 amino acids. Here the CDR3 reads CASSLMRGGHEQFF. The CDR3 coding sequence is TGTGCCAGCAGTTTAATGAGGGGTGGGCATGAGCAGTTCTTC.